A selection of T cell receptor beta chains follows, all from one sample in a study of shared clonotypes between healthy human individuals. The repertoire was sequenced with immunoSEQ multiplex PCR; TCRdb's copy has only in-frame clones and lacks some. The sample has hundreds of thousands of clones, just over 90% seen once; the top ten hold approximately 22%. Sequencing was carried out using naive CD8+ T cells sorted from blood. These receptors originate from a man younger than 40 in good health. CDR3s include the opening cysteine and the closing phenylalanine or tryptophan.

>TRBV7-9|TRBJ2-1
CASSPELAGVEQFF
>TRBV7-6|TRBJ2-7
CASSFRDRGGEQYF
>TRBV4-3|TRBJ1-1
CASSQVRGRTEAFF
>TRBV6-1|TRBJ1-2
CASSEATRGSHGYTF
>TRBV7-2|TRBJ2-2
CASSPGGPYTGELFF
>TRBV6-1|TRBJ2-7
CASSESLGLVLEQYF
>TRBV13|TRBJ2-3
CASSSGLAGSTDTQYF
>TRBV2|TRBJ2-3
CASSDLAESTDTQYF
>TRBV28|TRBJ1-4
CASSPYRATNEKLFF
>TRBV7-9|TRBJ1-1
CASSSHRGGLNTEAFF
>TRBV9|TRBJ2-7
CASSVSAGTYEQYF
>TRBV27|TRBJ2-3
CASRVGGLTDTQYF
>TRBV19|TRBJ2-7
CASSTGTGVSYEQYF
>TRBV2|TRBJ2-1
CASGTGTPSLSEQFF
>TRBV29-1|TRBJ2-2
CSVFVRPDRGHGSVSGELFF
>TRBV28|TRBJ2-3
CASSGGGGDLYF
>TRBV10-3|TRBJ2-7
CAIARTGALYEQYF
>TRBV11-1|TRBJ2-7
CASSPAPGAYEQYF
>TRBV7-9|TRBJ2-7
CASSSPPPFSGRAPYEQYF
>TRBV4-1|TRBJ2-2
CASSPGRELFF
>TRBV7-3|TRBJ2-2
CASSYGQGKFAGELFF
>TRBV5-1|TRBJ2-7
CASRDRDYYEQYF
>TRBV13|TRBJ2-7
CASSFGVHEQYF
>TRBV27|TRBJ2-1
CASSLMEVAYNEQFF
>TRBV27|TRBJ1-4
CASSLLGSDEKLFF
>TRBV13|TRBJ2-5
CASSPRTEETQYF
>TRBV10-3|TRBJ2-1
CAISPIPYIYEQFF
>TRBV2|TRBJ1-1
CASNRRGGGNTEAFF
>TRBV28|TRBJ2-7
CASSPGTGGSYEQYF
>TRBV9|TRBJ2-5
CASSPGQGARETQYF
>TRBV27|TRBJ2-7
CASKPTGARGYEQYF
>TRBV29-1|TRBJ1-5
CSSRMGENQPQHF
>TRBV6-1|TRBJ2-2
CASSEALLRQGNTGELFF
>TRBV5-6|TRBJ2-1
CASSVVRGQYNEQFF
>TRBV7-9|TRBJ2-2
CAREGPNTGELFF
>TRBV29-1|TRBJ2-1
CSVVGGPYNEQFF
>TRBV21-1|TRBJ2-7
CASSKLVRGPDEQYF
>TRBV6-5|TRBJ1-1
CASSLFMNTEAFF
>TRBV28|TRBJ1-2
CASSFLTGGSGYTF
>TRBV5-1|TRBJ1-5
CASSPGFDGQPQHF
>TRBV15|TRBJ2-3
CATSRELAGVEDTQYF
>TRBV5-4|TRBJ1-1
CASSWTGGSEAFF
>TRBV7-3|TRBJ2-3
CASSLTGAADTQYF
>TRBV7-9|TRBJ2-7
CASSLGVKRLAGSYEQYF
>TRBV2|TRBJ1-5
CASAVDRTSNQPQHF
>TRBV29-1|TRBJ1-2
CSVVQGADYGYTF
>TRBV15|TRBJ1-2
CATSRDRPGNYGYTF
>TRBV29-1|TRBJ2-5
CSVEAAGLGETQYF
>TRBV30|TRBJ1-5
CAWSGTEMGRSQHF
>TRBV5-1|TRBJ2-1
CASSLDGLAGQSEQFF
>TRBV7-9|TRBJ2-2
CASTRTQGAAAGELFF
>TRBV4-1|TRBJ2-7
CASSLTGEEQYF
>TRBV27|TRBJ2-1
CASRAGGIDEQFF
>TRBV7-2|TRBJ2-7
CASSFTATSHEQYF
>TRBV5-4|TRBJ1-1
CASSSHGAGLKNTEAFF
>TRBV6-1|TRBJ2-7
CASRQQGYEQYF
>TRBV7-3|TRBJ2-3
CASSFETSADTQYF
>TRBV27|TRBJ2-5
CASRLAGVETQYF
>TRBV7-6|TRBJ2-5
CASSLGAREGATQYF
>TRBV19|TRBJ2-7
CASSILAGGTYEQYF